This T cell receptor beta chain was obtained from a study of blood T cell repertoires in COVID-19. Study background: The United States, Italy and Spain were the sources of the acute and convalescent COVID-19 samples. T cells, B-cell-depleted T cells, or PBMCs provided the cDNA or gDNA that served as material.

The CDR3 is made up of 14 amino acids. Germline-derived CDR1 and CDR2 are LNHDA and SQIVND (reference sequence). Trimming cost V 4 bases and J 5 bases, with 12 bases left between them. Original handling: Estimation of nucleated cell counts was performed using reference gene primer amplification. Using immunoSEQ multiplex PCR, the repertoire was profiled, and TCRdb retains in-frame clones only, with some absent. V, J and clone size reflect that table, while D and trimming were determined from the DNA. The sample consists of about 190,000 clones, 84% of them appearing once. The sequence was collected from a woman aged 25 to 45 who had been exposed to COVID-19. The sample was PBMCs or T cells enriched from blood (not recorded which). J is TRBJ1-5 and V is TRBV19; D ambiguous. CDR3 residues: CASSTQTGYQPQHF. As DNA, the CDR3 is TGTGCCAGTAGTACCCAGACCGGGTATCAGCCCCAGCATTTT. The whole variable domain, remainder taken from reference TRBV19 and TRBJ1-5, is DGGITQSPKYLFRKEGQNVTLSCEQNLNHDAMYWYRQDPGQGLRLIYYSQIVNDFQKGDIAEGYSVSREKKESFPLTVTSAQKNPTAFYLCASSTQTGYQPQHFGDGTRLSIL.